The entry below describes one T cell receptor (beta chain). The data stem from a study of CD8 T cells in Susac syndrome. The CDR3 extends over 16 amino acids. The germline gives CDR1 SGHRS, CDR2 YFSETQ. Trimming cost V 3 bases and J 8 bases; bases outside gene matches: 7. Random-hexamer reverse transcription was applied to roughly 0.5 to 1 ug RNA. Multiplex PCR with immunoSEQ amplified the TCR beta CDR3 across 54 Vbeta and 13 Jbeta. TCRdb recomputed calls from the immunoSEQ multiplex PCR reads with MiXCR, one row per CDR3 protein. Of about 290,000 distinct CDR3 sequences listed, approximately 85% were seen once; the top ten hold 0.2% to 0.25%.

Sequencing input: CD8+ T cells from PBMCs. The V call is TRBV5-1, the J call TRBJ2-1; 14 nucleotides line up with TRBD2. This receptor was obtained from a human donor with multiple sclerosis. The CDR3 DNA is TGCGCCAGCAGCTGGGGACTAGCGGGAGTGGTGGATGAGCAGTTCTTC. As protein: CASSWGLAGVVDEQFF.